The rows below give T cell receptor beta chains drawn from one sample of a study of metastatic and nonmetastatic thyroid tumors. Via MiXCR, TCRdb re-called the PCR reads. The profile covers some 14,000 clones, with roughly 34% appearing a single time and more than 9.5% taken by the ten largest. Material: tumor tissue. These receptors originate from a male donor with papillary thyroid cancer or a benign thyroid nodule (not recorded which). Some clones in this sample may be carry-over from other donors' samples. Each CDR3 is given with its conserved first and last residue. D genes are given only for firm matches. Not all rows give a size; the values are once, few, many and, for expanded clones, a class.

v_gene,j_gene,d_gene,abundance,CDR3aa,CDR3nt
TRBV4-1,TRBJ2-7,TRBD2,medium-sized,CASSQEASGKTYEQYF,TGCGCCAGCAGCCAAGAAGCTAGCGGTAAAACCTACGAGCAGTACTTC
TRBV11-2,TRBJ1-2,TRBD1,many,CASSSGQGHGYTF,TGTGCCAGCAGTTCGGGACAGGGACATGGCTACACCTTC
TRBV5-1,TRBJ2-2,.,many,CASSLTDYTGELFF,TGCGCCAGCAGCTTAACGGATTACACCGGGGAGCTGTTTTTT
TRBV20-1,TRBJ1-6,.,.,CSARDGLGSSPLHF,TGCAGTGCTAGAGACGGCCTCGGAAGCTCACCCCTCCACTTT
TRBV10-2,TRBJ2-5,.,few,CASSDFGQETQYF,TGCGCCAGCAGTGATTTTGGACAAGAGACCCAGTACTTC
TRBV5-1,TRBJ1-2,.,.,CAICSLEAALTGYSF,TGCGCCATCTGCTCCCTAGAGGCGGCGCTGACTGGCTACTCCTTC
TRBV7-9,TRBJ2-1,TRBD2,many,CASSPIAGGEQFF,TGTGCCAGCAGCCCCATAGCGGGAGGGGAGCAGTTCTTC
TRBV20-1,TRBJ2-7,.,many,CSQEGGLLLYEQYF,TGCAGTCAGGAAGGGGGACTCCTCTTGTACGAGCAGTACTTC
TRBV7-9,TRBJ2-2,TRBD2,.,CASSSTRGRDGELFF,TGTGCCAGCAGCTCCACTCGGGGGAGGGACGGGGAGCTGTTTTTT
TRBV13,TRBJ2-1,.,.,CASSTRGVTEQFF,TGTGCCAGCAGCACCAGGGGTGTCACTGAGCAGTTCTTC
TRBV9,TRBJ2-7,.,many,CASSVGYNSYEQYF,TGTGCCAGCAGCGTAGGGTACAACTCCTACGAGCAGTACTTC
TRBV9,TRBJ2-3,TRBD2,.,CASSKAGGDTQYF,TGTGCCAGCAGTAAAGCGGGGGGGGATACGCAGTATTTT